This record concerns one T cell receptor (beta chain) sequence. The data stem from a study of blood T cell repertoires in COVID-19. Study-wide context: Some COVID-19 samples were acute and others convalescent; all came from the United States, Italy and Spain.

From germline, CDR1 is DFQATT and CDR2 SNEGSKA (reference sequence). This CDR3 has 13 amino acids. Trimming took off 3 bases at V and 7 bases at J, with 15 bases between the two ends. In the original workflow: Reference gene primers were amplified, and this amplification served to estimate nucleated cell counts. The assay was immunoSEQ multiplex PCR, and TCRdb's table has in-frame clones only and misses some. D and trimming come from the DNA, and the V and J calls and clone size come from that table. In the table there are 75,000 to 80,000 clones, just over 85% of which are singletons. What was sequenced was peripheral blood. The clonotype was recovered from a human donor in a cohort sampled during active COVID-19. This chain connects TRBV20-1 to TRBJ1-2, with a possible D match to TRBD1 (5 bases). CDR3 nucleotide sequence: TGCAGTGCTAGTTGGGCTCAGGGTGTTGGCTACACCTTC. Its protein product is CSASWAQGVGYTF.